This is a list of T cell receptor beta chains from one sample in a study of T cell responses to AZD1222 COVID-19 vaccine. Assay used: immunoSEQ multiplex PCR; TCRdb lists only in-frame clones, some missing. This table holds about 180,000 clones, approximately 86% found once. The sample in question was peripheral blood, obtained on day 0 of AZD1222 vaccination. These TCRs come from an adult in good health. Both conserved end residues are part of each CDR3. Each record gives: J gene, V gene, CDR3 protein.

J gene: TRBJ1-1; V gene: TRBV10-1; CDR3 protein: CASSEGNQENTEAFF
J gene: TRBJ1-6; V gene: TRBV6-6; CDR3 protein: CASSDSQTVNSPLHF
J gene: TRBJ2-7; V gene: TRBV7-6; CDR3 protein: CASSKYGDRGSEQYF
J gene: TRBJ2-7; V gene: TRBV6-5; CDR3 protein: CASSKAGGSYEQYF
J gene: TRBJ2-4; V gene: TRBV28; CDR3 protein: CASSPSRQSLAKNIQYF
J gene: TRBJ2-7; V gene: TRBV5-5; CDR3 protein: CASSSGTSGGYEQYF
J gene: TRBJ1-6; V gene: TRBV7-3; CDR3 protein: CASSYNRNSPLHF
J gene: TRBJ2-3; V gene: TRBV2; CDR3 protein: CASSGYSGGASTDTQYF
J gene: TRBJ2-7; V gene: TRBV5-6; CDR3 protein: CASSPDPGGGGSGVEQYF
J gene: TRBJ1-2; V gene: TRBV19; CDR3 protein: CASSAPGGLDYGYTF
J gene: TRBJ2-7; V gene: TRBV7-3; CDR3 protein: CASSLTRTGNEQYF
J gene: TRBJ2-3; V gene: TRBV7-3; CDR3 protein: CASSSLGASSDTQYF
J gene: TRBJ2-7; V gene: TRBV2; CDR3 protein: CAGKNRAYEQYF
J gene: TRBJ2-2; V gene: TRBV11-2; CDR3 protein: CASSLGPRGWTTGELFF
J gene: TRBJ1-2; V gene: TRBV2; CDR3 protein: CASRTDTSNYGYTF
J gene: TRBJ2-6; V gene: TRBV10-2; CDR3 protein: CASSESRLAGSGANVLTF
J gene: TRBJ1-4; V gene: TRBV5-5; CDR3 protein: CASSLSRQAGGEKLFF
J gene: TRBJ2-1; V gene: TRBV29-1; CDR3 protein: CSAYEGGSSYNEQFF
J gene: TRBJ1-5; V gene: TRBV7-9; CDR3 protein: CASSSSKERTGGHQPQHF